One sample yielded the 19 T cell receptor beta chains listed below, sequenced in a study of blood T cell repertoires in COVID-19. Data came from immunoSEQ multiplex PCR; TCRdb stores just in-frame clones and leaves some out. The data contain some 42,000 clones, about three quarters of them singletons. Sample: peripheral blood. These receptors were obtained from a woman between 65 and 79 years old with acute or convalescent COVID-19.

The chain joins TRBV6-5 to TRBJ2-7; 7 bases are a match to TRBD2. This CDR3 comprises 15 residues. V lost 7 bases, J lost 4 bases, and 13 bases stayed unmatched. Germline V CDR1 and CDR2: MNHEY, SVGAGI. The CDR3 region is CASTRRAGEVYEQYF. Written as DNA, the CDR3 is TGTGCCAGCACCAGAAGGGCGGGAGAGGTATACGAGCAGTACTTC.

This sequence joins TRBV28 and TRBJ1-3; D is possibly TRBD1 (5 bases). The germline V and J ends were trimmed by 4 bases and 0 bases, with 10 bases remaining between them. CDR1 is MDHEN and CDR2 is SYDVKM in the germline V gene. CDR3 length: 15 residues. CDR3 in DNA: TGTGCCAGCAGTTGGGGCCTCCACTCTGGAAACACCATATATTTT. This codes for CASSWGLHSGNTIYF. Full variable domain (remainder filled in from reference TRBV28 and TRBJ1-3): DVKVTQSSRYLVKRTGEKVFLECVQDMDHENMFWYRQDPGLGLRLIYFSYDVKMKEKGDIPEGYSVSREKKERFSLILESASTNQTSMYLCASSWGLHSGNTIYFGEGSWLTVV.

The V call is TRBV5-1, the J call TRBJ1-2, with TRBD1 as a possible D gene (5 bases). Trimming cost V 5 bases and J 2 bases, with 10 bases left between them. Germline values: CDR1 SGHRS, CDR2 YFSETQ. This CDR3 has 13 amino acids. CDR3 DNA: TGCGCCAGCAGGGTTAGGGGAAACTATGGCTACACCTTC. It specifies CASRVRGNYGYTF.

This clone turned up a few times. V and J are TRBV5-1 and TRBJ2-4; TRBD1 agrees at 7 bases. The CDR3 consists of 14 residues. After removal of 4 bases from V and 5 bases from J, the junction contained 6 bases not matched to a gene. Germline loops: CDR1 SGHRS, CDR2 YFSETQ. CDR3 in DNA: TGCGCCAGCAGCATTGGACAGGAACAAAACATTCAGTACTTC. Translation: CASSIGQEQNIQYF.

This sequence joins TRBV10-3 and TRBJ2-7, with D tentatively TRBD1 (7 bases). The CDR3 has 14 residues. The V gene lost 10 bases and the J gene lost 1 base, with 17 bases spanning the gap. From germline, CDR1 is ENHRY and CDR2 SYGVKD. CDR3 nucleotide sequence: TGTGCCACCAGCAACCAGGGGGGTTCCTACGAGCAGTACTTC. Protein: CATSNQGGSYEQYF.

The chain recombines TRBV28 with TRBJ2-1, with D tentatively TRBD1 (7 bases). CDR1 MDHEN and CDR2 SYDVKM come from the germline V gene. The CDR3 sequence is 18 residues long. V was shortened by 3 bases and J by 7 bases, with 25 bases between the two germline ends. DNA for the CDR3: TGTGCCAGCAGTTTCCTATCTGGCGGACAGGAGGGTCGAAATGAGCAGTTCTTC. This sequence encodes CASSFLSGGQEGRNEQFF. Full variable domain (rest looked up from reference TRBV28 and TRBJ2-1): DVKVTQSSRYLVKRTGEKVFLECVQDMDHENMFWYRQDPGLGLRLIYFSYDVKMKEKGDIPEGYSVSREKKERFSLILESASTNQTSMYLCASSFLSGGQEGRNEQFFGPGTRLTVL.

In regard to this clone: Germline is not matched at one junction end, which may reflect a read error. The gene calls are TRBV6-6 and TRBJ2-3, with 8 nucleotides matching TRBD1. The germline V gene has CDR1 MNHNY and CDR2 SVGAGI (reference sequence). The CDR3 contains 14 residues. Here the CDR3 reads CASMRAGGTNTQYF. The DNA of the CDR3 is TGTGCCAGCATGAGGGCAGGGGGCACAAATACGCAGTATTTT.

This rearrangement joins TRBV3-1 (or the pseudogene TRBV3-2) to TRBJ2-7, with 9 nucleotides matching TRBD2. This CDR3 contains 14 residues. The V gene's germline CDR1 is LGHDT and CDR2 YNNKEL (reference sequence). Trimming at V came to 4 bases and at J to 2 bases, leaving 3 bases not matched to a gene. The chain's CDR3 is CASSLQRGAYEQYF. CDR3 sequence (DNA): TGTGCCAGCAGCCTCCAGCGGGGGGCCTACGAGCAGTACTTC.

In nucleotides, the CDR3 is TGCGCCAGCAGCTTTTTTAGCGGGAGGAGCACAGATACGCAGTATTTT. This encodes CASSFFSGRSTDTQYF. The chain recombines TRBV5-1 with TRBJ2-3, with 10 bases aligning to TRBD2. Germline assignment: CDR1 SGHRS and CDR2 YFSETQ. V lost 2 bases and J lost 0; bases outside the gene matches: 3. This CDR3 region has 16 residues.

The chain carries TRBV28 and TRBJ1-5; D gene ambiguous. CDR3 size: 10 residues. The V end was cut by 7 bases, the J end by 6 bases, with 4 bases between. From germline, CDR1 is MDHEN and CDR2 SYDVKM. CDR3 sequence (DNA): TGTGCCAGCAATCTTCAGCCCCAGCATTTT. As protein: CASNLQPQHF.

This chain uses TRBV6-5 with TRBJ1-4; 9 bases line up with TRBD1. Germline V CDR1 and CDR2: MNHEY, SVGAGI. The CDR3 has 14 residues. Trimming cost V 6 bases and J 8 bases; bases outside gene matches: 7. The CDR3 spells CASRPGTGREKLFF. The CDR3 bases are TGTGCCAGCAGACCCGGGACAGGGCGGGAAAAACTGTTTTTT.

The chain employs TRBV28 and TRBJ2-7, with D perhaps TRBD1 (6 bases). V lost 10 bases, J lost 2 bases, and 12 bases lay in between. The CDR3 contains 12 residues. Germline V gives CDR1 MDHEN, CDR2 SYDVKM. The CDR3 DNA follows: TGTGCCACCCGACAGGAGACCTACGAGCAGTACTTC. It specifies CATRQETYEQYF.

This clone has a handful of counts. The V gene is TRBV18, the J gene TRBJ2-7; D possibly corresponds to TRBD1 (6 bases). Germline lookup yields CDR1 KGHSH and CDR2 LQKENI. The CDR3 is made up of 17 amino acids. V was trimmed by 0 bases and J by 4 bases, leaving 19 bases between them. The CDR3 spells CASSPPSWAGGVYEQYF. The CDR3 DNA is TGTGCCAGCTCACCACCAAGCTGGGCTGGGGGCGTTTACGAGCAGTACTTC.

This sequence joins TRBV5-1 and TRBJ1-6; 8 nucleotides match TRBD1. Looked up from germline, CDR1 is SGHRS and CDR2 is YFSETQ. Germline trimming cut 0 bases from V and 9 bases from J; bases unmatched to any gene: 5. CDR3 size: 15 residues. CDR3 nucleotide sequence: TGCGCCAGCAGCTTGGACCCAACAGGGGGTTCACCCCTCCACTTT. Its translation is CASSLDPTGGSPLHF.

This rearrangement joins TRBV10-3 to TRBJ2-1; 8 bases agree with TRBD2. This CDR3 region has 14 residues. Germline values: CDR1 ENHRY, CDR2 SYGVKD. V dropped 10 bases and J dropped 6; count of bases not matched to a gene: 11. CDR3 in amino acids: CATGTSRVGNEQFF. DNA of the CDR3: TGTGCCACAGGGACTAGTAGAGTGGGCAATGAGCAGTTCTTC.

The chain couples TRBV5-4 to TRBJ1-2; D unresolved. Germline V lookup: CDR1 SGHNT, CDR2 YYREEE (reference sequence). V lost 3 bases, J lost 3 bases, and 12 bases lay in between. The CDR3 totals 14 residues. The CDR3 sequence is CASSSSFVHYGYTF. CDR3 bases: TGTGCCAGCAGCTCCTCCTTCGTTCACTATGGCTACACCTTC.

The count of this clone is one. The chain has TRBV10-3 and TRBJ2-1; no definite D call. V was clipped by 4 bases and J by 5 bases, with 6 bases between them. This CDR3 is built from 12 residues. The germline V gene encodes CDR1 ENHRY and CDR2 SYGVKD. DNA of the CDR3: TGTGCCATCAGTGGGGCCGACAATGAGCAGTTCTTC. Translating it yields CAISGADNEQFF.

The genes are TRBV6-1 and TRBJ2-5; D is possibly TRBD1 (6 bases). With 3 bases removed from V and 5 bases from J, the gap between germline ends came to 19 bases. Germline assignment: CDR1 MNHNS and CDR2 SASEGT. This CDR3 region has 16 residues. The CDR3 bases are TGTGCCAGCAGTGAGGGGGCAGTTGAGGGCAGGGAGACCCAGTACTTC. This gives the protein CASSEGAVEGRETQYF.

The chain couples TRBV7-8 to TRBJ1-6; 9 bases map to TRBD1. V lost 4 bases and J lost 0; bases outside the gene matches: 10. The CDR3 sequence is 19 residues long. Germline V gives CDR1 SGHVS, CDR2 FQNEAQ. CDR3 region: CASSSARQGVSSYNSPLHF. As DNA, the CDR3 is TGTGCCAGCAGCTCGGCGCGACAGGGGGTGAGCTCCTATAATTCACCCCTCCACTTT.